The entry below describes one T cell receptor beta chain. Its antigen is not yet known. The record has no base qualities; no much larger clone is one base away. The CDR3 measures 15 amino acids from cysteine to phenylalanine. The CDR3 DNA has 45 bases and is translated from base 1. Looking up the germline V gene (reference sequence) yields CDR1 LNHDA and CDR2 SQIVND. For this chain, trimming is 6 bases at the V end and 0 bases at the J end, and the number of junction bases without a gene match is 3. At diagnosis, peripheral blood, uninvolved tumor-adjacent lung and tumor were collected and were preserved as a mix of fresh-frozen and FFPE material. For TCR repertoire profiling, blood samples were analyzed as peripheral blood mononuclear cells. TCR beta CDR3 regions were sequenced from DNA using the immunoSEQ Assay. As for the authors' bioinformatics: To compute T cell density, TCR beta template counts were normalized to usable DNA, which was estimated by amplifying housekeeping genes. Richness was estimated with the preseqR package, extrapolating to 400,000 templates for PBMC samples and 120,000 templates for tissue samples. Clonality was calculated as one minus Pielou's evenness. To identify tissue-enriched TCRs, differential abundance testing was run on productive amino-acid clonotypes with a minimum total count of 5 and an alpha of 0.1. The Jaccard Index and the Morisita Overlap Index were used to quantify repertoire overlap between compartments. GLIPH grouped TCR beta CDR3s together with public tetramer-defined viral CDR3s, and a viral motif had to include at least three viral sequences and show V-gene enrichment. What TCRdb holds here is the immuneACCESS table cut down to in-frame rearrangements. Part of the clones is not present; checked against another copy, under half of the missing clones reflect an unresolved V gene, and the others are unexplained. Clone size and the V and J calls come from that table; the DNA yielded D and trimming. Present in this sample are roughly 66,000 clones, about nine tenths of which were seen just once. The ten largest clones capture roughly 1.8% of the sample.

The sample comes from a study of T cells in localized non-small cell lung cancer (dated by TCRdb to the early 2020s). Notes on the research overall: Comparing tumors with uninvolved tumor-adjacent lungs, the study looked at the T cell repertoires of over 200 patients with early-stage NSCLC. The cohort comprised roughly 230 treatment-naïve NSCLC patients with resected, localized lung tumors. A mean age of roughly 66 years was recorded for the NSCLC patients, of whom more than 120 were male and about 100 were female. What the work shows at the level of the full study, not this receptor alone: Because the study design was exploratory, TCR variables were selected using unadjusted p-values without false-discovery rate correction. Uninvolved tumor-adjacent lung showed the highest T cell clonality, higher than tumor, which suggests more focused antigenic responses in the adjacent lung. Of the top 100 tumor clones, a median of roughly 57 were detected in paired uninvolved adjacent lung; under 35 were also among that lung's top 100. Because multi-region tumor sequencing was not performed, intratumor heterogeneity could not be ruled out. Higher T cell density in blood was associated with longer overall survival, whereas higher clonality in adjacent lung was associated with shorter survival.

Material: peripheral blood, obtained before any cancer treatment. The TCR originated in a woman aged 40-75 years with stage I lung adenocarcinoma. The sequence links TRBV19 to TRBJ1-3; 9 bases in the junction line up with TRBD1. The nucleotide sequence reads TGTGCCAGTAGGGACAGGGGTAACTCTGGAAACACCATATATTTT. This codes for CASRDRGNSGNTIYF.